What follows are 26 T cell receptor beta chains derived from one specimen sequenced in a study of cytotoxic CD8 clonotypes in ibrutinib-treated CLL. Assay: immunoSEQ multiplex PCR; the TCRdb copy retains only in-frame clones and omits some. Here the sample spans some 140,000 clones, about four fifths being singletons. Sequencing used PBMCs, obtained after 12 months of ibrutinib treatment. These receptors all come from a human donor with chronic lymphocytic leukemia.

This clone was recorded once. The genes are TRBV6-1 and TRBJ2-3; D is ambiguous. The CDR3 contains 16 residues. Germline CDR1 MNHNS, CDR2 SASEGT. With 3 bases removed from V and 1 base from J, the gap between germline ends came to 14 bases. The CDR3 here is CASSDPDRSGTDTQYF. The CDR3 DNA reads as TGTGCCAGCAGTGACCCGGACCGTTCCGGCACAGATACGCAGTATTTT.

This chain uses TRBV5-1 with TRBJ2-5; a weak D match, TRBD2 (6 bases). Per the germline V gene, CDR1 is SGHRS and CDR2 is YFSETQ. The CDR3 contains 13 residues. V lost 4 bases, J lost 5 bases, and 12 bases lay in between. The chain's CDR3 is CASSPRGRETQYF. As DNA, the CDR3 is TGCGCCAGCAGCCCCCGGGGGAGGGAGACCCAGTACTTC.

This clone was counted a few times. V gene TRBV2 combines with J gene TRBJ2-7, with TRBD2 matching over 9 bases. This CDR3 has 15 residues. Germline V CDR1 and CDR2: SNHLY, FYNNEI. V was pared by 1 base and J by 3 bases, with 4 bases of the junction left unmatched. The CDR3 loop is CASSEGSSGIYEQYF. The CDR3, as DNA: TGTGCCAGCAGTGAAGGTTCTAGCGGGATCTACGAGCAGTACTTC.

V is TRBV25-1 and J is TRBJ2-2; D remains ambiguous. Germline assignment: CDR1 MGHDK and CDR2 SYGVNS. The V end was cut by 3 bases, the J end by 1 base, with 9 bases between. The CDR3 contains 15 residues. The CDR3 DNA follows: TGTGCCAGCAGTGATCCGTACAAGAACACCGGGGAGCTGTTTTTT. It yields the protein CASSDPYKNTGELFF.

The chain couples TRBV7-2 to TRBJ2-7; perhaps TRBD1 as D (6 bases). V lost 5 bases to trimming and J lost 3 bases, with 17 bases between them. CDR3 length: 15 residues. The germline gives CDR1 SGHTA, CDR2 FQGNSA. The CDR3 DNA follows: TGTGCCAGCAGCCGCACTCCGACAGGTAACTACGAGCAGTACTTC. Translating it yields CASSRTPTGNYEQYF.

This clone was seen a single time. This chain connects TRBV6-4 to TRBJ1-1; perhaps TRBD1 as D (5 bases). The CDR3 length is 13 residues. V shed 2 bases and J shed 2 bases, with 6 bases lying between them. The germline gives CDR1 MRHNA, CDR2 SNTAGT. The CDR3 loop is CASSDRDNTEAFF. CDR3 nucleotides: TGTGCCAGCAGTGACCGGGACAACACTGAAGCTTTCTTT.

The gene calls are TRBV16 and TRBJ1-4; 8 nucleotides line up with TRBD1. Looked up from germline, CDR1 is KGHSY and CDR2 is FQNENV. V lost 4 bases and J lost 7; bases outside the gene matches: 2. The length of the CDR3 is 13 residues. The CDR3, as DNA: TGTGCCAGCAGCCGGACAGGGTTTGAAAAACTGTTTTTT. It specifies CASSRTGFEKLFF. Full variable domain (remainder filled in from reference TRBV16 and TRBJ1-4): GEEVAQTPKHLVRGEGQKAKLYCAPIKGHSYVFWYQQVLKNEFKFLISFQNENVFDETGMPKERFSAKCLPNSPCSLEIQATKLEDSAVYFCASSRTGFEKLFFGSGTQLSVL.

The V call is TRBV5-1, the J call TRBJ2-3, with 8 bases identical to TRBD1. CDR3 length: 14 amino acids. Germline V gene data show CDR1 as SGHRS and CDR2 as YFSETQ. With V trimmed by 5 bases and J by 3 bases, 5 bases remained unmatched. In nucleotides, the CDR3 is TGCGCCAGCAGAATGGACAGGGCGACAGATACGCAGTATTTT. Translated: CASRMDRATDTQYF.

The chain couples TRBV5-4 to TRBJ2-5, with D unclear. CDR1 and CDR2 from the germline V gene are SGHNT and YYREEE (reference sequence). The CDR3 consists of 16 residues. V shed 2 bases and J shed 5 bases, with 19 bases lying between them. The CDR3 DNA follows: TGTGCCAGCAGCTTACCCGGGTCTTTCCTAAAGGAGACCCAGTACTTC. It translates to CASSLPGSFLKETQYF.

In DNA form, the CDR3 reads TGTGCCATCAGGCTGACAAGGGACACTGAAGCTTTCTTT. This encodes CAIRLTRDTEAFF. The chain is built from TRBV10-3 and TRBJ1-1; D call uncertain. CDR3 length: 13 amino acids. The V gene's germline CDR1 is ENHRY and CDR2 SYGVKD. V lost 6 bases and J lost 3, with 11 bases in between.

V gene TRBV5-1 combines with J gene TRBJ2-1, with D possibly being TRBD2 (6 bases). V gave up 4 bases and J gave up 0 bases, with 11 bases separating them. The CDR3 is 15 amino acids. Germline V gene sequence: CDR1 SGHRS, CDR2 YFSETQ. CDR3 sequence: CASSPTRGSYNEQFF. The CDR3 DNA follows: TGCGCCAGCAGCCCGACTAGGGGCTCCTACAATGAGCAGTTCTTC.

The chain has TRBV30 and TRBJ1-4, with D hard to call. CDR3 length: 13 amino acids. Germline lookup yields CDR1 GTSNPN and CDR2 SVGIG (reference sequence). Trimming pared 8 bases from V and 2 bases from J, leaving 12 bases between. The CDR3 DNA sequence: TGTGCCACTGCGCAACGGACTAATGAAAAACTGTTTTTT. This sequence encodes CATAQRTNEKLFF.

This rearrangement joins TRBV7-2 to TRBJ2-7, with D possibly matching TRBD1 (6 bases). Germline lookup yields CDR1 SGHTA and CDR2 FQGNSA. The germline V and J ends were trimmed by 4 bases and 0 bases, with 13 bases remaining between them. The length of the CDR3 is 15 residues. Written as DNA, the CDR3 is TGTGCCAGCAGCTCTTACAGGGATGGCTCCTACGAGCAGTACTTC. This translates into CASSSYRDGSYEQYF. The full variable domain, rest sourced from reference TRBV7-2 and TRBJ2-7, is GAGVSQSPSNKVTEKGKDVELRCDPISGHTALYWYRQSLGQGLEFLIYFQGNSAPDKSGLPSDRFSAERTGGSVSTLTIQRTQQEDSAVYLCASSSYRDGSYEQYFGPGTRLTVT.

This chain connects TRBV28 to TRBJ2-7, with 10 bases aligning to TRBD1. Germline V gene sequence: CDR1 MDHEN, CDR2 SYDVKM. With 8 bases clipped from V and 3 bases from J, the junction kept 4 bases outside the gene matches. The CDR3 consists of 13 residues. CDR3 sequence: CASARDRGYEQYF. The CDR3 nucleotides read TGTGCCAGCGCCCGGGACAGGGGCTACGAGCAGTACTTC.

The gene calls are TRBV19 and TRBJ1-4; D not resolved. The CDR3 runs 16 residues. Trimming pared 3 bases from V and 7 bases from J, leaving 18 bases between. Germline values: CDR1 LNHDA, CDR2 SQIVND (reference sequence). This chain's CDR3 is CASSIGGSYASEKLFF. The CDR3 DNA reads TGTGCCAGTAGTATTGGAGGGTCTTATGCCAGTGAAAAACTGTTTTTT.

The rearrangement links TRBV15 to TRBJ1-5; possibly TRBD1 for D (6 bases). The germline V gene has CDR1 LNHNV and CDR2 YYDKDF (reference sequence). Trimming took 1 base from V and 7 from J, leaving 17 bases between them. The CDR3 covers 16 residues. CDR3 coding DNA: TGTGCCACCAGCAGAGTGCGTCTTCAGGGGAACCAGCCCCAGCATTTT. Its translation: CATSRVRLQGNQPQHF.

J is TRBJ1-2 and V is TRBV7-9; D remains ambiguous. Germline-derived CDR1 and CDR2 are SEHNR and FQNEAQ (reference sequence). Trimming stripped 1 base from V and 6 bases from J, with 12 bases between. CDR3 size: 14 residues. The DNA for the CDR3 is TGTGCCAGCAGCTTAGATCCGGTTTTTAATGGCTACACCTTC. It yields the protein CASSLDPVFNGYTF.

J is TRBJ2-7 and V is TRBV11-2; D gene unclear. Germline loops: CDR1 SGHAT, CDR2 FQNNGV. The CDR3 runs to 11 residues. With 4 bases removed from V and 7 bases from J, the gap between germline ends came to 8 bases. CDR3 protein: CASSSGREQYF. DNA for the CDR3: TGTGCCAGCAGCTCCGGGCGGGAGCAGTACTTC.

The rearrangement uses TRBV7-9 and TRBJ2-7, with 8 bases that match TRBD1. Germline CDR1 reads SEHNR; CDR2 reads FQNEAQ (reference sequence). The ends lost 4 bases at V and 3 bases at J; junction bases unmatched: 14. The CDR3 has 17 amino acids. The CDR3 sequence is CASSSDPRTGRSYEQYF. As DNA, the CDR3 is TGTGCCAGCAGCTCGGACCCACGGACAGGGCGAAGCTACGAGCAGTACTTC.

In DNA, the CDR3 is TGTGCCAGCAGCCCCCTAGCGGGAGTAGTAGCAGATACGCAGTATTTT. It is translated as CASSPLAGVVADTQYF. The V and J genes are TRBV7-2 and TRBJ2-3; the match to TRBD2 covers 10 bases. The trim removed 5 bases at V and 4 bases at J, leaving 9 bases unmatched. Per germline, CDR1 SGHTA and CDR2 FQGNSA. CDR3 length equals 16 residues.

This chain links TRBV18 with TRBJ1-1; D remains unclear. Trimming took 3 bases from V and 2 from J, leaving 7 bases between them. The CDR3 runs 13 residues. CDR1 KGHSH and CDR2 LQKENI come from the germline V gene. DNA of the CDR3: TGTGCCAGCTCACCTTTTTCAAACACTGAAGCTTTCTTT. As protein: CASSPFSNTEAFF.

This clone was seen only a few times. V gene TRBV6-5 combines with J gene TRBJ1-2; unclear D gene. V lost 6 bases, J lost 4 bases, and 12 bases lay in between. This CDR3 is built from 13 residues. CDR1 MNHEY and CDR2 SVGAGI come from the germline V gene. The chain's CDR3 is CASRQTVFYGYTF. Here the CDR3 DNA reads TGTGCCAGCAGGCAAACAGTATTCTATGGCTACACCTTC.

This clone was detected once. V and J are TRBV5-1 and TRBJ2-3; the D is unclear. This CDR3 comprises 14 residues. Trimming took off 0 bases at V and 2 bases at J, with 7 bases between the two ends. Looked up from germline, CDR1 is SGHRS and CDR2 is YFSETQ. CDR3 region: CASSLADHTDTQYF. The CDR3 nucleotides read TGCGCCAGCAGCTTGGCTGACCACACAGATACGCAGTATTTT.

This clone was picked up one time. V is TRBV4-3 and J is TRBJ1-1; no clear D. From germline, CDR1 is LGHNA and CDR2 YSLEER. The V end was cut by 4 bases, the J end by 1 base, with 13 bases between. The CDR3 covers 15 residues. The CDR3 nucleotides are TGCGCCAGCAGCCGGGGAACCAGCCCGAACACTGAAGCTTTCTTT. It encodes CASSRGTSPNTEAFF.

The J gene is TRBJ2-2, the V gene TRBV23-1; TRBD1 might be the D (6 bases). TRBV23-1 is recorded as an ORF, its role being uncertain. Trimming took 3 bases from V and 6 from J, leaving 17 bases between them. The CDR3 has 16 amino acids. The CDR3 coding sequence is TGCGCCAGCAGTCAGCTCACAGGGCTCGGACCCGGGGAGCTGTTTTTT. This gives the protein CASSQLTGLGPGELFF.

The genes are TRBV11-2 and TRBJ2-7; 7 bases match TRBD2. Germline loops: CDR1 SGHAT, CDR2 FQNNGV. This CDR3 region has 16 residues. Germline trimming cut 1 base from V and 2 bases from J; bases unmatched to any gene: 8. For the CDR3, the DNA is TGTGCCAGCAGCTTAGTTGGGACGGGAGGTGCCTACGAGCAGTACTTC. Translation: CASSLVGTGGAYEQYF.